This TCR beta chain was profiled in a study of cytomegalovirus exposure and HLA in healthy donors. Study results and caveats: Most subjects had HLA-A and HLA-B alleles reportedly predicted accurately by TCR beta sequences. A later analysis linked some 17,000 TCR beta sequences to HLA alleles at 0.05 false discovery rate.

This clone was detected only once. Its antigen is as yet unknown. Amplification used 60 Vbeta primers and 13 Jbeta primers. TCRdb's table, derived via immunoSEQ multiplex PCR, lists solely in-frame clones and lacks some. This table holds around 120,000 clones, around 84% found once. CDR3 length: 12 residues. Germline lookup yields CDR1 SGHAT and CDR2 FQNNGV. Trimming cost V 3 bases and J 7 bases, with 10 bases left between them. The TCR comes from a man between 18 and 29 years old in good health and CMV-seronegative. The source material was PBMCs. The chain couples TRBV11-2 to TRBJ2-7; no definite D call. The CDR3 is CASSFSASEQYF. CDR3 nucleotide sequence: TGTGCCAGCAGCTTCTCGGCTAGTGAGCAGTACTTC.